Listed below are T cell receptor beta chains from one sample, sequenced in a study of tumor and adjacent non-tumor tissue in lung cancer. MiXCR, run by TCRdb on the multiplex PCR reads, gives a single entry per CDR3 protein. The top ten clones hold roughly 13% of a sample with about 78,000 distinct CDR3 sequences, over 75% of them seen once. Sample: lung tumor tissue. The receptors were gathered from a woman between 45 and 60 years old with non-small cell lung cancer. CDR3s include the opening cysteine and the closing phenylalanine or tryptophan. A D gene is named only where the DNA matches it firmly. Size values are once, few and many counts, or a class for expanded clones, and some rows have none.

v_call: TRBV28
j_call: TRBJ2-5
clone_size: .
d_call: .
cdr3_aa: CASSSPALETQCF
cdr3_nt: TGTGCCAGCAGTTCCCCCGCTTTAGAGACCCAGTGTTTC

v_call: TRBV11-2
j_call: TRBJ2-7
clone_size: .
d_call: .
cdr3_aa: CASSSREQYF
cdr3_nt: TGTGCCAGCTCCTCAAGAGAGCAGTACTTC

v_call: TRBV7-3
j_call: TRBJ2-3
clone_size: .
d_call: TRBD2
cdr3_aa: CVSSPDSGGTDTEYF
cdr3_nt: TGTGTCAGCAGCCCGGATAGCGGGGGGACAGATACGGAGTATTTT

v_call: TRBV20-1
j_call: TRBJ2-7
clone_size: .
d_call: TRBD1
cdr3_aa: CSAETGTGGYGQYF
cdr3_nt: TGCAGTGCTGAGACCGGGACAGGGGGCTACGGGCAGTACTTC

v_call: TRBV4-3
j_call: TRBJ2-1
clone_size: .
d_call: .
cdr3_aa: CASSQSPGSSYDQFF
cdr3_nt: TGCGCCAGCAGCCAATCCCCGGGGAGCTCCTACGATCAGTTCTTC

v_call: TRBV10-3
j_call: TRBJ2-2
clone_size: .
d_call: .
cdr3_aa: CVITGSNGELFF
cdr3_nt: TGTGTCATCACTGGGTCGAATGGGGAGCTGTTTTTT

v_call: TRBV29-1
j_call: TRBJ1-2
clone_size: .
d_call: .
cdr3_aa: CSVPCVRSGYTF
cdr3_nt: TGCAGCGTCCCCTGTGTACGAAGTGGCTACACTTTC

v_call: TRBV6-1
j_call: TRBJ2-1
clone_size: .
d_call: .
cdr3_aa: CVSKSLTGSLVGEQFF
cdr3_nt: TGTGTCAGCAAGAGCCTAACAGGGTCCTTGGTGGGTGAGCAGTTCTTC

v_call: TRBV7-2
j_call: TRBJ2-7
clone_size: .
d_call: TRBD2
cdr3_aa: CISSLASGSYEQYF
cdr3_nt: TGTATCAGCAGCTTAGCTAGCGGTTCCTACGAGCAGTACTTC

v_call: TRBV6-2/TRBV6-3
j_call: TRBJ2-7
clone_size: .
d_call: .
cdr3_aa: CASNYLGLREQYF
cdr3_nt: TGTGCCAGCAATTACCTGGGTCTGAGGGAGCAGTACTTC

v_call: TRBV6-1
j_call: TRBJ1-3
clone_size: .
d_call: TRBD1
cdr3_aa: CASSVGQNSRNTLYF
cdr3_nt: TGTGCCAGCAGTGTGGGACAGAACTCTCGAAACACCTTATATTTT

v_call: TRBV6-5
j_call: TRBJ2-1
clone_size: .
d_call: .
cdr3_aa: CASSEFSCSEQFF
cdr3_nt: TGTGCCAGCAGTGAATTCTCATGCAGTGAGCAGTTCTTC

v_call: TRBV10-2
j_call: TRBJ2-3
clone_size: few
d_call: TRBD2
cdr3_aa: CASRTSASSTDTHYF
cdr3_nt: TGCGCCAGCAGGACTAGCGCGTCTAGCACAGATACGCATTATTTC

v_call: TRBV2
j_call: TRBJ2-7
clone_size: .
d_call: TRBD1
cdr3_aa: CASSEAETGNEQYF
cdr3_nt: TGTGCCAGCAGTGAAGCGGAGACAGGGAACGAGCAGTACTTC

v_call: TRBV4-1
j_call: TRBJ2-1
clone_size: once
d_call: TRBD2
cdr3_aa: CASSQGNSGPYNKQLF
cdr3_nt: TGCGCCAGCAGCCAAGGGAATAGCGGGCCTTACAATAAGCAGTTATTC

v_call: TRBV20-1
j_call: TRBJ1-2
clone_size: .
d_call: .
cdr3_aa: CSAVQWAGYGYTF
cdr3_nt: TGCAGTGCCGTACAGTGGGCAGGCTATGGCTACACCTTC

v_call: TRBV20-1
j_call: TRBJ2-1
clone_size: .
d_call: .
cdr3_aa: CNATDRGARSYNEQFF
cdr3_nt: TGCAATGCTACAGATCGCGGCGCCCGATCCTACAATGAGCAGTTCTTC

v_call: TRBV20-1
j_call: TRBJ2-1
clone_size: .
d_call: TRBD2
cdr3_aa: CSARDGGSGSHPAEQLF
cdr3_nt: TGCAGTGCTAGAGATGGGGGTAGCGGGAGTCATCCGGCTGAGCAGTTATTC

v_call: TRBV5-4
j_call: TRBJ2-1
clone_size: .
d_call: TRBD2
cdr3_aa: CASSVSGLAGNEQFF
cdr3_nt: TGTGCCAGCAGCGTGTCGGGACTAGCAGGTAATGAGCAGTTCTTC

v_call: TRBV11-2
j_call: TRBJ2-7
clone_size: .
d_call: .
cdr3_aa: CASSSLTGVGEQYF
cdr3_nt: TGTGCCAGTAGCTCATTAACGGGAGTAGGAGAGCAGTACTTC

v_call: TRBV20-1
j_call: TRBJ1-1
clone_size: .
d_call: .
cdr3_aa: CSVRRPQGTEAFF
cdr3_nt: TGTAGTGTTAGGCGACCCCAGGGGACCGAAGCTTTCTTT

v_call: TRBV6-5
j_call: TRBJ2-1
clone_size: .
d_call: TRBD1
cdr3_aa: CVSSSLTGEANEEFF
cdr3_nt: TGTGTCAGCAGTTCATTGACAGGGGAAGCAAATGAGGAGTTCTTC

v_call: TRBV6-2/TRBV6-3
j_call: TRBJ2-1
clone_size: .
d_call: TRBD2
cdr3_aa: CAIASGNYNEQFF
cdr3_nt: TGTGCCATCGCGAGCGGGAACTACAATGAACAGTTCTTC

v_call: TRBV20-1
j_call: TRBJ2-7
clone_size: .
d_call: TRBD2
cdr3_aa: CSGRWELAAYEQYF
cdr3_nt: TGCAGTGGTAGATGGGAACTAGCGGCATACGAGCAGTACTTC

v_call: TRBV5-1
j_call: TRBJ2-1
clone_size: many
d_call: TRBD2
cdr3_aa: CASSLMLGAGVRGDEQFF
cdr3_nt: TGCGCCAGCAGCTTGATGCTTGGAGCGGGAGTAAGGGGTGATGAGCAGTTCTTC

v_call: TRBV30
j_call: TRBJ2-3
clone_size: .
d_call: .
cdr3_aa: CACQQWTDTDTQYF
cdr3_nt: TGTGCCTGTCAACAGTGGACTGACACAGATACGCAGTATTTT

v_call: TRBV5-5
j_call: TRBJ1-6
clone_size: .
d_call: .
cdr3_aa: CASGSGQWNSPLHF
cdr3_nt: TGTGCCAGCGGCTCTGGACAGTGGAATTCACCCCTCCACTTT

v_call: TRBV6-2/TRBV6-3
j_call: TRBJ1-4
clone_size: .
d_call: TRBD1
cdr3_aa: CVSSHGTAEKQFF
cdr3_nt: TGTGTCAGCAGCCATGGGACAGCTGAAAAACAGTTCTTT

v_call: TRBV20-1
j_call: TRBJ2-7
clone_size: .
d_call: .
cdr3_aa: CSAIDRAEYEQYF
cdr3_nt: TGCAGTGCTATAGATCGGGCGGAATACGAGCAGTACTTC

v_call: TRBV20-1
j_call: TRBJ2-3
clone_size: few
d_call: TRBD2
cdr3_aa: CSAMTSDTCTQYF
cdr3_nt: TGCAGTGCTATGACTAGCGACACATGTACGCAGTATTTT

v_call: TRBV10-3
j_call: TRBJ1-3
clone_size: .
d_call: .
cdr3_aa: CAITGRGSSGNTINF
cdr3_nt: TGTGCCATCACCGGCAGGGGATCTTCCGGAAACACCATAAATTTT

v_call: TRBV6-1
j_call: TRBJ2-1
clone_size: .
d_call: .
cdr3_aa: CVSKSLTGSFVDELFF
cdr3_nt: TGTGTCAGCAAGAGCCTAACAGGGTCCTTTGTAGATGAGCTGTTCTTC